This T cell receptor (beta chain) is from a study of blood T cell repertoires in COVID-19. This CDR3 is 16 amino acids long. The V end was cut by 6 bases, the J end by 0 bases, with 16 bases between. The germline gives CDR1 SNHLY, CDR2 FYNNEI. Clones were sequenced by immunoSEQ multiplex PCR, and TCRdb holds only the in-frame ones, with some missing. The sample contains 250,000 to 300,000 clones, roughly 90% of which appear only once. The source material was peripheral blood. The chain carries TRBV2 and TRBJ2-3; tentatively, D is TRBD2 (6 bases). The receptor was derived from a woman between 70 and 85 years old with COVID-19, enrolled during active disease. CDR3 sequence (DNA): TGTGCCAGCAGAGCCCGACTAGGTGGGAGCACAGATACGCAGTATTTT. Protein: CASRARLGGSTDTQYF.